These 2 T cell receptor beta chains were all obtained from the same sample, sequenced in a study of T cell changes during pregnancy in multiple sclerosis. The repertoire was sequenced with immunoSEQ multiplex PCR; TCRdb's copy has only in-frame clones and lacks some. Seen here are over 40,000 clones, almost 95% observed once, and the top ten hold approximately 2.2%. Sample: peripheral blood, taken in the third trimester of pregnancy. The source of these receptors is a female donor with multiple sclerosis, enrolled in a pregnancy study.

This clone has only one observation. The rearrangement joins TRBV7-8 to TRBJ2-7, with D perhaps matching TRBD2 (5 bases). Germline CDR1 and CDR2: SGHVS and FQNEAQ. Trimming stripped 5 bases from V and 2 bases from J, with 13 bases between. This CDR3 spans 14 amino acids. The CDR3 bases are TGTGCCAGCAGCACTCGAGGGTCACCCTACGAGCAGTACTTC. Its protein is CASSTRGSPYEQYF.

The chain carries TRBV7-3 and TRBJ1-1; maybe TRBD1 (5 bases). The CDR3 covers 14 residues. V lost 1 base and J lost 4, with 10 bases in between. From germline, CDR1 is SGHTA and CDR2 FQGTGA. The CDR3 loop reads CASSLMGGSTEAFF. CDR3 nucleotides: TGTGCCAGCAGCTTAATGGGGGGGAGCACTGAAGCTTTCTTT.